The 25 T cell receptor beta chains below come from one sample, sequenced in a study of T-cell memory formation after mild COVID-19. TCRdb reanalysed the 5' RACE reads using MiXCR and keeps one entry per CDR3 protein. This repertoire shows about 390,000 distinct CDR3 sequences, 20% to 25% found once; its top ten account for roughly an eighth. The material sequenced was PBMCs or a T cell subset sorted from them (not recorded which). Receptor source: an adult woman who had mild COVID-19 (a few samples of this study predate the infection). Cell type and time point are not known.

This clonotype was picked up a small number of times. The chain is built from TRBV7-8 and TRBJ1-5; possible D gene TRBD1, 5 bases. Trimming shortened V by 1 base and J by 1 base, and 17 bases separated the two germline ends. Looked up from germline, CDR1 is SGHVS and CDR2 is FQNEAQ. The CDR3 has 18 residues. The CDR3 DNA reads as TGTGCCAGCAGCTTAGAGGACCGGGACTCAGCGAGCAATCAGCCCCAGCATTTT. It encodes CASSLEDRDSASNQPQHF.

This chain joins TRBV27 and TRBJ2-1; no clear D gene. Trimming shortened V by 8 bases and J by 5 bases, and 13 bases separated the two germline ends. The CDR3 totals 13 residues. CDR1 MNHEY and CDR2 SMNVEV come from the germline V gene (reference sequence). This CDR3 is CASWVNGNNEQFF. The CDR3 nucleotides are TGTGCCAGCTGGGTGAACGGTAACAATGAGCAGTTCTTC.

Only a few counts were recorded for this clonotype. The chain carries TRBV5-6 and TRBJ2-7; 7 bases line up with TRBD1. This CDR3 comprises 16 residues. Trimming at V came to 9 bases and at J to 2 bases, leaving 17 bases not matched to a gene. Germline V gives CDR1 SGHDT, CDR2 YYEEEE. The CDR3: CATFANRDRVAYEQYF. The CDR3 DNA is TGTGCCACCTTTGCTAATCGAGACAGGGTAGCCTACGAGCAGTACTTC.

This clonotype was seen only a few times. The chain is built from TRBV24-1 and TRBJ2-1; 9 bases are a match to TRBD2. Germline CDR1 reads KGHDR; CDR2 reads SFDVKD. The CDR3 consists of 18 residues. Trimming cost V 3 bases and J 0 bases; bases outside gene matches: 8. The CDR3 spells CATSDPTSGRNSYNEQFF. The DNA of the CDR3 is TGTGCCACCAGTGATCCGACTAGCGGAAGGAACTCCTACAATGAGCAGTTCTTC.

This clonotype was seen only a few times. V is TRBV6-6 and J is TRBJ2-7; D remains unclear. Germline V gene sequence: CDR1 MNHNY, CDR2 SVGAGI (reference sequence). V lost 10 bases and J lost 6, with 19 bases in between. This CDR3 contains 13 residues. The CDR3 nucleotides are TGTGCCACTCTGGGTACAAGGACGGGCGAGCAGTACTTC. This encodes CATLGTRTGEQYF.

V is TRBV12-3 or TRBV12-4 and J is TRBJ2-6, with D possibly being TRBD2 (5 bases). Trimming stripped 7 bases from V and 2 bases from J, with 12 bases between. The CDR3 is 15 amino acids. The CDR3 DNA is TGTGCCAGCACAACGTCGGAGGCTGGGGCCAACGTCCTGACTTTC. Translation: CASTTSEAGANVLTF.

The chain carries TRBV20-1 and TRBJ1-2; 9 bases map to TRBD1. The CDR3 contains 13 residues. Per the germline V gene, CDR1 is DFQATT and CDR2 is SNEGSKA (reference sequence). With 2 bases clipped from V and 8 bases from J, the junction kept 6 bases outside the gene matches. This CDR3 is CSARSTGGAGYTF. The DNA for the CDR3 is TGCAGTGCTAGATCCACAGGGGGCGCGGGCTACACCTTC.

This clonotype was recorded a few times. Here the CDR3 reads CASTITPKTNEQFF. Here the CDR3 DNA reads TGTGCCAGTACCATAACGCCGAAGACCAATGAGCAGTTCTTC. The chain couples TRBV19 to TRBJ2-1, with D uncertain. Germline V gene lookup returns CDR1 LNHDA and CDR2 SQIVND (reference sequence). The CDR3 is 14 amino acids. V was pared by 7 bases and J by 6 bases, with 16 bases between.

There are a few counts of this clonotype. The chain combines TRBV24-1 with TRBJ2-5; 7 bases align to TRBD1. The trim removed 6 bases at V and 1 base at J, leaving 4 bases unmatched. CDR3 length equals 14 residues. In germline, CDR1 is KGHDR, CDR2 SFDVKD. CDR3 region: CATSQDRFQETQYF. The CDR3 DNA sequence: TGTGCCACCAGTCAGGACAGGTTCCAAGAGACCCAGTACTTC.

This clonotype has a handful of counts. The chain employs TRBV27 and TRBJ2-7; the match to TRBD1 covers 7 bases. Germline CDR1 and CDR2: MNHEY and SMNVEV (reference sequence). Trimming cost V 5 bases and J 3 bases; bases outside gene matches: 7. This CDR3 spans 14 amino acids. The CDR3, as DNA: TGTGCCAGCAGTCGACAGGGTAGTTACTACGAGCAGTACTTC. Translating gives CASSRQGSYYEQYF.

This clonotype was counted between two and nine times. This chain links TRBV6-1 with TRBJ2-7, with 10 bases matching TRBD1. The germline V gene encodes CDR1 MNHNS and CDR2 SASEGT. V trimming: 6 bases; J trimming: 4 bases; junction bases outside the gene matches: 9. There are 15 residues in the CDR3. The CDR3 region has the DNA TGTGCCAGCAGGATCCAGACAGGGGGCGGTTACGAGCAGTACTTC. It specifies CASRIQTGGGYEQYF.

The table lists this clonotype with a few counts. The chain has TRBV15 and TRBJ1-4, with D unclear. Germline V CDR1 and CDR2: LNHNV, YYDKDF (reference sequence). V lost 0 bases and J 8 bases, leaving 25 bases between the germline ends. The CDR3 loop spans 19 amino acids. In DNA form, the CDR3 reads TGTGCCACCAGCAGAGAGGCTCTCGGGAGTGTTAGATCGAAGGAAAAACTGTTTTTT. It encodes CATSREALGSVRSKEKLFF.

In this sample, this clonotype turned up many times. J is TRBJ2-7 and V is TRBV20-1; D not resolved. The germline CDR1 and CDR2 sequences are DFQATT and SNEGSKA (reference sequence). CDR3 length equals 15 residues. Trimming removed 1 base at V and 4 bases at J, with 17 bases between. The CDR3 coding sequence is TGCAGTGCTAGAGGATTTGGGCCAGATACTTACGAGCAGTACTTC. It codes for CSARGFGPDTYEQYF.

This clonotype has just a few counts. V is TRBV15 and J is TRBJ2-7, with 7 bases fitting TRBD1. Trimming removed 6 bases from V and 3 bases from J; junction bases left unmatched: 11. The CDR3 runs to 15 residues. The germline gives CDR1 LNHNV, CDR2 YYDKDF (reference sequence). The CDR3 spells CATRRTDRALYEQYF. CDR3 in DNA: TGTGCCACCAGGCGAACCGACAGGGCCCTCTACGAGCAGTACTTC.

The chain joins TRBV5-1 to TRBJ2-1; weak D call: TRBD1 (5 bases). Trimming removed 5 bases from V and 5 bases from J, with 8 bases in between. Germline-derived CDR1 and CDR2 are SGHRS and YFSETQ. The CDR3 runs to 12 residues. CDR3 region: CASRQANNEQFF. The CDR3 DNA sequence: TGCGCCAGCAGACAGGCCAACAATGAGCAGTTCTTC. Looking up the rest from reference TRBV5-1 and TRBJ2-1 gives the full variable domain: KAGVTQTPRYLIKTRGQQVTLSCSPISGHRSVSWYQQTPGQGLQFLFEYFSETQRNKGNFPGRFSGRQFSNSRSEMNVSTLELGDSALYLCASRQANNEQFFGPGTRLTVL.

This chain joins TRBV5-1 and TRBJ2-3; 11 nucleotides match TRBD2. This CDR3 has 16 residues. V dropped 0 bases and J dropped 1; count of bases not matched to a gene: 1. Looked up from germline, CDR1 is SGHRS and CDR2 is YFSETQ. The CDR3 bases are TGCGCCAGCAGCTTGGTTAGCGGGGGGGGCACAGATACGCAGTATTTT. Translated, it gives CASSLVSGGGTDTQYF.

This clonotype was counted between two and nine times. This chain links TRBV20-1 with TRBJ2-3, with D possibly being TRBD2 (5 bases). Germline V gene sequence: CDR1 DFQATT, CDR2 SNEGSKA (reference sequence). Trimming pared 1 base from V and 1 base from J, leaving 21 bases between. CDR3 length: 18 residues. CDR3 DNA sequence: TGCAGTGCTAGAGGCCCGGGATCCCAAGGTAGCCGCACAGATACGCAGTATTTT. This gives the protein CSARGPGSQGSRTDTQYF.

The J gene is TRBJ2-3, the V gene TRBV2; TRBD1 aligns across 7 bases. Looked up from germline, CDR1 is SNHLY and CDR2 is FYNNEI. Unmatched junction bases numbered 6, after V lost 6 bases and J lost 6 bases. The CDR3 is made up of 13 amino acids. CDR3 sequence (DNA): TGTGCCAGCAGAAGGACAGGAGGTGATACGCAGTATTTT. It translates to CASRRTGGDTQYF. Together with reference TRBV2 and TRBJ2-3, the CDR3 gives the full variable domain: EPEVTQTPSHQVTQMGQEVILRCVPISNHLYFYWYRQILGQKVEFLVSFYNNEISEKSEIFDDQFSVERPDGSNFTLKIRSTKLEDSAMYFCASRRTGGDTQYFGPGTRLTVL.

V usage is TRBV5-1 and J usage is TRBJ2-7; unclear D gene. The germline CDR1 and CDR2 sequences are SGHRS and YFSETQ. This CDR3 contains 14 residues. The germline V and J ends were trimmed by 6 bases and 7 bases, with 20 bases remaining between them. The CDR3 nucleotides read TGCGCCAGCACCTTTTCCGGGCCCGGTCGGGAGCAGTACTTC. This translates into CASTFSGPGREQYF.

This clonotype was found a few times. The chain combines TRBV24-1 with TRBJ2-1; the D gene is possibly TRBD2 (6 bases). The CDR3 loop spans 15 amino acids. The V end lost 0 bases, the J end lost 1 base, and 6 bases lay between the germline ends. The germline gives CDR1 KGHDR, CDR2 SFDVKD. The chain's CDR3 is CATSDLGGSYNEQFF. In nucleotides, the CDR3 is TGTGCCACCAGTGATTTGGGGGGGTCCTACAATGAGCAGTTCTTC.

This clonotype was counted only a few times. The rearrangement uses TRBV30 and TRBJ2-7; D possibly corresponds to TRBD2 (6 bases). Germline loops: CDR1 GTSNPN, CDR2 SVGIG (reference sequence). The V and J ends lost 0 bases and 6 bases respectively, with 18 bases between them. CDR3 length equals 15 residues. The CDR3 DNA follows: TGTGCCTGGAGTGTACGACTAGGGGAGAGGGGCGAGCAGTACTTC. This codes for CAWSVRLGERGEQYF. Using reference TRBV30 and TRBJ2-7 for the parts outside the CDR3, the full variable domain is SQTIHQWPATLVQPVGSPLSLECTVEGTSNPNLYWYRQAAGRGLQLLFYSVGIGQISSEVPQNLSASRPQDRQFILSSKKLLLSDSGFYLCAWSVRLGERGEQYFGPGTRLTVT.

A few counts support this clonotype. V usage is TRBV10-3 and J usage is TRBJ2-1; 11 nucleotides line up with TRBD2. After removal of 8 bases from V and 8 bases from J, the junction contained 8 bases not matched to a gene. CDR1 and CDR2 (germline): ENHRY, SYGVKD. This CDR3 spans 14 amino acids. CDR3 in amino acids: CAIGTSGGVDEQFF. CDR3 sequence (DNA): TGTGCCATCGGTACTAGCGGGGGTGTAGATGAGCAGTTCTTC.

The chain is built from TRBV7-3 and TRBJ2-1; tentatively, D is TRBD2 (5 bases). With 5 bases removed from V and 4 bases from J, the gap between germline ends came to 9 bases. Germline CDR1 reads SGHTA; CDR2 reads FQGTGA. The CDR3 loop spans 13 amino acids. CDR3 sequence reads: CASSDRRYNEQFF. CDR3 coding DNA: TGTGCCAGCAGCGACCGGAGGTACAATGAGCAGTTCTTC.

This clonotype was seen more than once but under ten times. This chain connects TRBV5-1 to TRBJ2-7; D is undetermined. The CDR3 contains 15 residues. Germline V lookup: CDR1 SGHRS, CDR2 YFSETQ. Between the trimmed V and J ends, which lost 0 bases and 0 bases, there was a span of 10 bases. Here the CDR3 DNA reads TGCGCCAGCAGCTTGGGTAAGCTAAACTCCTACGAGCAGTACTTC. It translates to CASSLGKLNSYEQYF.

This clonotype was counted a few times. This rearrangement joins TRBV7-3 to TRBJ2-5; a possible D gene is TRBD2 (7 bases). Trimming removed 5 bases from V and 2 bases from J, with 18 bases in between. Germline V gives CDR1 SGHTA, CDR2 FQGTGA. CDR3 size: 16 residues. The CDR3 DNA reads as TGTGCCAGCAGCCCACGGGGGGCAGGCCTACAAGAGACCCAGTACTTC. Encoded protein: CASSPRGAGLQETQYF. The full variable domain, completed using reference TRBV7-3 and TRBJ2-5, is GAGVSQTPSNKVTEKGKYVELRCDPISGHTALYWYRQSLGQGPEFLIYFQGTGAADDSGLPNDRFFAVRPEGSVSTLKIQRTERGDSAVYLCASSPRGAGLQETQYFGPGTRLLVL.